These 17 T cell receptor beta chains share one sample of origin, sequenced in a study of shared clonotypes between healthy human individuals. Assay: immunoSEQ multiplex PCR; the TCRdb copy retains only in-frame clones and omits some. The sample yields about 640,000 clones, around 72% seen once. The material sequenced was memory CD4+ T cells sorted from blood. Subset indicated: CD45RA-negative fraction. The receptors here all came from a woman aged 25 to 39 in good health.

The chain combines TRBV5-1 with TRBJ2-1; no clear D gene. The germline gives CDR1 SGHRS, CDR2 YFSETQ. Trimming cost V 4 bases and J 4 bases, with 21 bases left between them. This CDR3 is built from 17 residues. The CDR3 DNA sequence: TGCGCCAGCAGCACCCACCGAGATATACAACTGTACAATGAGCAGTTCTTC. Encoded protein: CASSTHRDIQLYNEQFF.

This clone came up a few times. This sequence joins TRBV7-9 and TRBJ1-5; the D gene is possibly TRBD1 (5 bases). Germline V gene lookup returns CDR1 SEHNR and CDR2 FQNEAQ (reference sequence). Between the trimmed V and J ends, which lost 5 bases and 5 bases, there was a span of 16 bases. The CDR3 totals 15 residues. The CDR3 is CASSPAFQGDQPQHF. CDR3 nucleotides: TGTGCCAGCAGCCCCGCCTTCCAGGGTGATCAGCCCCAGCATTTT.

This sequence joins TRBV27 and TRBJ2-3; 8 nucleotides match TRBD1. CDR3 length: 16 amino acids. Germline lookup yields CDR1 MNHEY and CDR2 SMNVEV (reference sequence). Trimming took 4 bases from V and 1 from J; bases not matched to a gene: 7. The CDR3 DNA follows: TGTGCCAGCAGTTCCCGGACAGGGCCAGGCACAGATACGCAGTATTTT. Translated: CASSSRTGPGTDTQYF.

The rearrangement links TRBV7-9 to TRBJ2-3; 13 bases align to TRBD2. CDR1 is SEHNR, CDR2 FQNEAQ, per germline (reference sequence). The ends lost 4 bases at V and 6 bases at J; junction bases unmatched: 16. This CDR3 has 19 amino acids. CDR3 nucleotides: TGTGCCAGCAGCTCGCCACCCTCCGGGACTAGCGGGATCTTGGATACGCAGTATTTT. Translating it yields CASSSPPSGTSGILDTQYF.

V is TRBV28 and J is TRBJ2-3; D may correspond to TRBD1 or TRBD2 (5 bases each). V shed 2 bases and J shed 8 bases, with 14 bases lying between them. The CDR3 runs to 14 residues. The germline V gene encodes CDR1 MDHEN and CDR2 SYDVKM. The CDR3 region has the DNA TGTGCCAGCAGTTTAAGGGTCGGGGCAGGTACGCAGTATTTT. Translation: CASSLRVGAGTQYF.

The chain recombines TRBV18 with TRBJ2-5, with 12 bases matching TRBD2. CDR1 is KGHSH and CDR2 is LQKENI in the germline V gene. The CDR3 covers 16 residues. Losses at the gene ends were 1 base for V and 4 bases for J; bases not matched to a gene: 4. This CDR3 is CASSPQLAGGSETQYF. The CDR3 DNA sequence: TGTGCCAGCTCACCACAGCTAGCGGGAGGGTCAGAGACCCAGTACTTC.

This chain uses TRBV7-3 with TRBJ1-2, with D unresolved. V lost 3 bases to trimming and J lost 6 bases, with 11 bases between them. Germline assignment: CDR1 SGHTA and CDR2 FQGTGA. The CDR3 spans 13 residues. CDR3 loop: CASSLAQAHGYTF. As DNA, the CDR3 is TGTGCCAGCAGCTTGGCTCAGGCCCATGGCTACACCTTC.

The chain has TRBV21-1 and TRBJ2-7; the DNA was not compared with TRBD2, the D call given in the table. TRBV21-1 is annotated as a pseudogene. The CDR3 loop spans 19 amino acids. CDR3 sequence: CASSKNRTGGLAPCYEQYF. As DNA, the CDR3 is TGTGCCAGCAGCAAAAACCGGACTGGGGGACTCGCACCCTGCTACGAGCAGTACTTC.

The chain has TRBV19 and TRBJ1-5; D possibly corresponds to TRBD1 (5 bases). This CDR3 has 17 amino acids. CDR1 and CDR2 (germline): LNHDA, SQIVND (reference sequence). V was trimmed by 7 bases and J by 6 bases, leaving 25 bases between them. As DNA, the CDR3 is TGTGCCAGTATCCTTACCCCTGACGGGGCCGACAGTCAGCCCCAGCATTTT. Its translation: CASILTPDGADSQPQHF.

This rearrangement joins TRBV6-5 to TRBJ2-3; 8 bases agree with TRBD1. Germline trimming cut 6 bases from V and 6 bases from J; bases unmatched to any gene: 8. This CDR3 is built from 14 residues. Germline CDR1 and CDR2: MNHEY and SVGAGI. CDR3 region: CASRYSQGADTQYF. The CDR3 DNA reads TGTGCCAGCAGATATTCTCAGGGGGCTGATACGCAGTATTTT.

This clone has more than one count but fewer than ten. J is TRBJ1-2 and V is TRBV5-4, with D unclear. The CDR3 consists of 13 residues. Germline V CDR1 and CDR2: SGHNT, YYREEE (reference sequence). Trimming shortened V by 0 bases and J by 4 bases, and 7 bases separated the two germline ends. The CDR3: CASSLDSFYGYTF. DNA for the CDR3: TGTGCCAGCAGCTTGGACAGTTTCTATGGCTACACCTTC.

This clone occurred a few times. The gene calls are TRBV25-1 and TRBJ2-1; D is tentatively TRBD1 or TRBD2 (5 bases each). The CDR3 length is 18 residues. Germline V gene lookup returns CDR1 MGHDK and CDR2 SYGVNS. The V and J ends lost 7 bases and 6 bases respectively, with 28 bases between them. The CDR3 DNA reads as TGTGCCAGCACCTCCTACACGAACCGGGACGACAGTTTCAATGAGCAGTTCTTC. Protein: CASTSYTNRDDSFNEQFF.

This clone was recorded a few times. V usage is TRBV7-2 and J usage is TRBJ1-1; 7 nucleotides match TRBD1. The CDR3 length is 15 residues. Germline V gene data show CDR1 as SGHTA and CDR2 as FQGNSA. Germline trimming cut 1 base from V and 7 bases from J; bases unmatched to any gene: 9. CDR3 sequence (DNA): TGTGCCAGCAGCTTAGTAGAGACAGGGAGGTATGAAGCTTTCTTT. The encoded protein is CASSLVETGRYEAFF.

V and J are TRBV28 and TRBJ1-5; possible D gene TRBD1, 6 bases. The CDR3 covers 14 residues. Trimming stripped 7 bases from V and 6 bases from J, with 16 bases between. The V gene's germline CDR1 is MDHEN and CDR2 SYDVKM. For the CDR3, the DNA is TGTGCCAGCACGGGGGCCCAGGGAGTTCAGCCCCAGCATTTT. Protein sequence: CASTGAQGVQPQHF.

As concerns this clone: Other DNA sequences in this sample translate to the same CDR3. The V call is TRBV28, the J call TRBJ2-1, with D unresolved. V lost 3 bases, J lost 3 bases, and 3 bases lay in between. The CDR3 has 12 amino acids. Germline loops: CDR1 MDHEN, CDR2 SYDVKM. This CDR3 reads CASSLGYNEQFF. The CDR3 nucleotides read TGTGCCAGCAGTTTGGGCTACAATGAGCAGTTCTTC.

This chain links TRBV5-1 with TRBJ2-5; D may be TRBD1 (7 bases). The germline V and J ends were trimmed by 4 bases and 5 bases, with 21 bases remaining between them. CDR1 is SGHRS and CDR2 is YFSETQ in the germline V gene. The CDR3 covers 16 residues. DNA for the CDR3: TGCGCCAGCAGCCAACGGACAGGAGGGAAAGGGGAGACCCAGTACTTC. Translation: CASSQRTGGKGETQYF.

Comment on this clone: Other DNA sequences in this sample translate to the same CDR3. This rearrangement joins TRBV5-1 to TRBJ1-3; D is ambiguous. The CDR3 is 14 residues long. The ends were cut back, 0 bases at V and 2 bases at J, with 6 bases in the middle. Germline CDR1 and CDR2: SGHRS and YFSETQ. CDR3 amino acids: CASSLGGTGNTIYF. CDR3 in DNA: TGCGCCAGCAGCTTGGGAGGGACTGGAAACACCATATATTTT.